This T cell receptor beta chain was observed in a study of cytomegalovirus exposure and HLA in healthy donors. This clone appeared a few times. Its target is unknown. Study observations and caveats: Another analysis was done later, and it associated over 15,000 TCR beta sequences with HLA alleles at 0.05 false discovery rate. A later analysis showed that HLA-associated TCR beta chains had undergone more clonal expansion than equally common others. An analysis done earlier found most TCR beta V segments productive about 90% or about 30% of the time.

This CDR3 has 14 amino acids. CDR1 and CDR2 (germline): KGHSH, LQKENI. V shed 8 bases, J shed 2 bases, and the junction held 4 bases outside the gene matches. In the PCR, 60 Vbeta and 13 Jbeta primers were used. Under the authors' procedure: Later analysis identified 80 million to 90 million unique TCR beta chains, about 11 million shared. The table came from immunoSEQ multiplex PCR; TCRdb's copy has only in-frame clones and leaves some out. The DNA was the basis for D and trimming; V, J and clone size are from that table. The profile shows about 130,000 clones, around 86% of them singletons. The source is a man between 18 and 35 years old in good health and CMV-seronegative. V gene TRBV18 combines with J gene TRBJ2-1; TRBD2 aligns across 9 bases. The sample consisted of PBMCs. In nucleotides, the CDR3 is TGTGCCAGCAACCAGCGGGAGGCCTACAATGAGCAGTTCTTC. Its translation is CASNQREAYNEQFF.